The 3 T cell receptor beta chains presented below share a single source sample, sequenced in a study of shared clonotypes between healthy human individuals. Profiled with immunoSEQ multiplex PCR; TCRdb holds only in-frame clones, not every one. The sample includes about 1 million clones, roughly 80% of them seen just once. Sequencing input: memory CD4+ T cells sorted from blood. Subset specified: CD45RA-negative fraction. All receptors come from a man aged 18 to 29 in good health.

Here the CDR3 reads CASSRDSQIQPQHF. The DNA of the CDR3 is TGTGCCAGCAGTCGTGACAGCCAGATTCAGCCCCAGCATTTT. The rearrangement uses TRBV7-9 and TRBJ1-5; possibly TRBD1 for D (5 bases). V lost 6 bases and J 6 bases, leaving 15 bases between the germline ends. The CDR3 loop spans 14 amino acids. In germline, CDR1 is SEHNR, CDR2 FQNEAQ (reference sequence). The variable domain in full, with the rest retrieved from reference TRBV7-9 and TRBJ1-5, is DTGVSQNPRHKITKRGQNVTFRCDPISEHNRLYWYRQTLGQGPEFLTYFQNEAQLEKSRLLSDRFSAERPKGSFSTLEIQRTEQGDSAMYLCASSRDSQIQPQHFGDGTRLSIL.

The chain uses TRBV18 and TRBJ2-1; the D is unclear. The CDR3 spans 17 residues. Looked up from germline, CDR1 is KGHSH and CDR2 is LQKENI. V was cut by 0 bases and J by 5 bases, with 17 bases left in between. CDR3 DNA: TGTGCCAGCTCACCACCCAACTTAGCCCCCGGTAACAATGAGCAGTTCTTC. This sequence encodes CASSPPNLAPGNNEQFF.

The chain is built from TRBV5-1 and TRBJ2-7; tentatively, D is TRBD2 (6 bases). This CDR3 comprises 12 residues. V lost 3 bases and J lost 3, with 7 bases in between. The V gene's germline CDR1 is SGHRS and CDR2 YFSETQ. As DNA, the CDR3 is TGCGCCAGCAGCTCGGACTACTACGAGCAGTACTTC. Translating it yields CASSSDYYEQYF.